The 32 T cell receptor beta chains reported below all come from one sample, sequenced in a study of CD8+ T cells in alopecia areata. Following RNA extraction, reverse transcription yielded cDNA that acted as the sequencing template. Produced via immunoSEQ multiplex PCR; TCRdb's table is partial and in-frame only. The repertoire consists of 150,000 to 250,000 clones, with about three fifths occurring once and the leading ten covering approximately 3.4%. Treatment: oral pan-JAK inhibitor, 5-10 mg twice daily. This specimen was CD4+ T cells sorted from blood, taken at week 4, from a patient treated with tofacitinib. These receptors all stem from a human donor with alopecia areata.

CDR3 sequence (DNA): TGTGCCAGCAGCCGGGAGGGGATCTATGGCTACACCTTC. Protein: CASSREGIYGYTF. The chain carries TRBV6-5 and TRBJ1-2, with D tentatively TRBD1 (5 bases). Trimming took off 6 bases at V and 4 bases at J, with 12 bases between the two ends. The CDR3 sequence is 13 residues long. CDR1 MNHEY and CDR2 SVGAGI come from the germline V gene.

The chain couples TRBV27 to TRBJ2-7; D may be TRBD2 (7 bases). CDR3 length: 14 amino acids. Trimming stripped 3 bases from V and 2 bases from J, with 11 bases between. The germline V gene encodes CDR1 MNHEY and CDR2 SMNVEV (reference sequence). CDR3 nucleotides: TGTGCCAGCAGTTTCCGGGGGGCGGCCTACGAGCAGTACTTC. Its protein product is CASSFRGAAYEQYF.

The chain couples TRBV4-1 to TRBJ1-2; weak D call: TRBD1 (5 bases). This CDR3 region has 14 residues. The ends were cut back, 0 bases at V and 7 bases at J, with 12 bases in the middle. Germline assignment: CDR1 MGHRA and CDR2 YSYEKL. The CDR3 protein is CASSQEDRGGGYTF. CDR3 nucleotide sequence: TGCGCCAGCAGCCAAGAGGACCGGGGGGGTGGCTACACCTTC.

The chain combines TRBV18 with TRBJ1-2; D is undetermined. The germline V and J ends were trimmed by 3 bases and 2 bases, with 10 bases remaining between them. The CDR3 spans 14 residues. The germline V gene encodes CDR1 KGHSH and CDR2 LQKENI. The DNA for the CDR3 is TGTGCCAGCTCACCCGACTATGGGAACTATGGCTACACCTTC. This translates into CASSPDYGNYGYTF.

J is TRBJ2-5 and V is TRBV5-4, with D uncertain. V lost 0 bases to trimming and J lost 5 bases, with 11 bases between them. This CDR3 has 14 residues. Germline V gives CDR1 SGHNT, CDR2 YYREEE (reference sequence). Here the CDR3 reads CASSLGQGGETQYF. CDR3 coding DNA: TGTGCCAGCAGCTTGGGGCAAGGTGGGGAGACCCAGTACTTC.

The chain couples TRBV28 to TRBJ2-7; D is ambiguous. V gave up 5 bases and J gave up 1 base, with 12 bases separating them. Germline loops: CDR1 MDHEN, CDR2 SYDVKM. This CDR3 comprises 14 residues. The CDR3 sequence: CASSPSDASYEQYF. In DNA, the CDR3 is TGTGCCAGCAGTCCATCGGACGCTTCCTACGAGCAGTACTTC. Complete variable domain (other parts from reference TRBV28 and TRBJ2-7): DVKVTQSSRYLVKRTGEKVFLECVQDMDHENMFWYRQDPGLGLRLIYFSYDVKMKEKGDIPEGYSVSREKKERFSLILESASTNQTSMYLCASSPSDASYEQYFGPGTRLTVT.

The chain carries TRBV7-8 and TRBJ2-5; 10 bases fit TRBD2. Germline trimming cut 5 bases from V and 2 bases from J; bases unmatched to any gene: 5. The CDR3 extends over 15 amino acids. Germline values: CDR1 SGHVS, CDR2 FQNEAQ. The CDR3 bases are TGTGCCAGCAGCCTCAGCGGGGGGGATCAAGAGACCCAGTACTTC. Protein sequence: CASSLSGGDQETQYF.

This clone was seen once. This sequence joins TRBV4-3 and TRBJ2-4; D remains unclear. This CDR3 is built from 15 residues. The ends were cut back, 4 bases at V and 9 bases at J, with 19 bases in the middle. CDR1 LGHNA and CDR2 YSLEER come from the germline V gene. The CDR3 DNA sequence: TGCGCCAGCAGCCCTTCCGGATCCCCTAACGTCATTCAGTACTTC. Residues: CASSPSGSPNVIQYF.

In the case of this clone: At one boundary the junction diverges from the germline segment, which might be a read error. This sequence joins TRBV30 and TRBJ2-3; D is undetermined. CDR1 GTSNPN and CDR2 SVGIG come from the germline V gene (reference sequence). The CDR3 has 13 amino acids. Here the CDR3 DNA reads TGTGCCTGGAGAGGGCACAGCACAGACACGCAGTATTTT. Translated: CAWRGHSTDTQYF.

This chain uses TRBV29-1 with TRBJ2-5, with D uncertain. Germline lookup yields CDR1 SQVTM and CDR2 ANQGSEA. The V gene lost 7 bases and the J gene lost 1 base, with 10 bases spanning the gap. This CDR3 is 12 amino acids long. For the CDR3, the DNA is TGCAGCGAAAGGACGGCCCAAGAGACCCAGTACTTC. Its translation: CSERTAQETQYF.

The rearrangement joins TRBV4-1 to TRBJ1-6; a possible D gene is TRBD1 (6 bases). Trimming shortened V by 1 base and J by 5 bases, and 12 bases separated the two germline ends. Per the germline V gene, CDR1 is MGHRA and CDR2 is YSYEKL. The CDR3 is made up of 16 amino acids. CDR3 sequence: CASSQGPDRHNSPLHF. The CDR3 DNA is TGCGCCAGCAGCCAAGGCCCGGACAGACATAATTCACCCCTCCACTTT.

The V gene is TRBV30, the J gene TRBJ1-3; D is uncertain. CDR1 GTSNPN and CDR2 SVGIG come from the germline V gene (reference sequence). V lost 2 bases, J lost 4 bases, and 9 bases lay in between. CDR3 length: 13 amino acids. Written as DNA, the CDR3 is TGTGCCTGGAGTATATTGGGGGGAAACACCATATATTTT. Its translation: CAWSILGGNTIYF.

The chain couples TRBV30 to TRBJ2-7; the D is unclear. This CDR3 is built from 11 residues. Germline V CDR1 and CDR2: GTSNPN, SVGIG (reference sequence). Trimming stripped 4 bases from V and 2 bases from J, with 6 bases between. The CDR3 DNA reads TGTGCCTGGAAGGGCACCTACGAGCAGTACTTC. Translating gives CAWKGTYEQYF. The full variable domain, rest sourced from reference TRBV30 and TRBJ2-7, is SQTIHQWPATLVQPVGSPLSLECTVEGTSNPNLYWYRQAAGRGLQLLFYSVGIGQISSEVPQNLSASRPQDRQFILSSKKLLLSDSGFYLCAWKGTYEQYFGPGTRLTVT.

The chain is built from TRBV7-6 and TRBJ2-5; 9 positions agree with TRBD1. This CDR3 region has 17 residues. V was clipped by 4 bases and J by 2 bases; unmatched bases: 11. Looked up from germline, CDR1 is SGHVS and CDR2 is FNYEAQ. CDR3 sequence: CASSSTTDRGRQETQYF. The CDR3 DNA reads as TGTGCCAGCAGCTCGACAACTGACAGGGGGAGGCAAGAGACCCAGTACTTC.

The J gene is TRBJ1-2, the V gene TRBV29-1, with D perhaps matching TRBD1 (5 bases). The length of the CDR3 is 16 residues. The ends were cut back, 3 bases at V and 1 base at J, with 18 bases in the middle. CDR1 is SQVTM and CDR2 is ANQGSEA in the germline V gene. CDR3 residues: CSVDPGQAGVNYGYTF. In DNA, the CDR3 is TGCAGCGTTGACCCGGGGCAGGCCGGGGTTAACTATGGCTACACCTTC.

This sequence joins TRBV5-4 and TRBJ1-6; 9 positions agree with TRBD1. Germline assignment: CDR1 SGHNT and CDR2 YYREEE (reference sequence). The CDR3 is 17 residues long. With 4 bases clipped from V and 12 bases from J, the junction kept 17 bases outside the gene matches. The CDR3 reads CASSPTPTGGVRGPLHF. Here the CDR3 DNA reads TGTGCCAGCAGCCCCACGCCGACAGGGGGAGTCCGTGGACCCCTCCACTTT.

The V and J genes are TRBV30 and TRBJ2-2; weak D call: TRBD1 (5 bases). V lost 2 bases and J 5 bases, leaving 12 bases between the germline ends. The CDR3 loop spans 14 amino acids. CDR1 is GTSNPN, CDR2 SVGIG, per germline (reference sequence). CDR3: CAWSRQTGTGELFF. In DNA form, the CDR3 reads TGTGCCTGGAGTAGACAGACTGGAACCGGGGAGCTGTTTTTT.

CDR3 bases: TGTGCCAGCAGTGTTACTTTGCACACGAACACAGATACGCAGTATTTT. Its translation is CASSVTLHTNTDTQYF. The rearrangement joins TRBV2 to TRBJ2-3; D is unclear. CDR3 length: 16 residues. Trimming took off 4 bases at V and 2 bases at J, with 16 bases between the two ends. Looked up from germline, CDR1 is SNHLY and CDR2 is FYNNEI.

The chain uses TRBV5-1 and TRBJ1-2, with TRBD1 as a possible D gene (6 bases). The germline V gene has CDR1 SGHRS and CDR2 YFSETQ. V lost 4 bases and J lost 2, with 12 bases in between. CDR3 length equals 14 residues. The CDR3 DNA is TGCGCCAGCAGCACCGGGGACACCAACTATGGCTACACCTTC. Residues: CASSTGDTNYGYTF.

Only a few counts were recorded for this clone. The rearrangement uses TRBV2 and TRBJ2-3; D is perhaps TRBD1 (6 bases). Germline V gives CDR1 SNHLY, CDR2 FYNNEI. CDR3 length: 14 residues. The V gene lost 8 bases and the J gene lost 1 base, with 13 bases spanning the gap. CDR3 nucleotide sequence: TGTGCCAGCGGTTCACAGGGAGGCACAGATACGCAGTATTTT. Its protein is CASGSQGGTDTQYF. The whole variable domain, remainder taken from reference TRBV2 and TRBJ2-3, is EPEVTQTPSHQVTQMGQEVILRCVPISNHLYFYWYRQILGQKVEFLVSFYNNEISEKSEIFDDQFSVERPDGSNFTLKIRSTKLEDSAMYFCASGSQGGTDTQYFGPGTRLTVL.

CDR3 nucleotide sequence: TGTGCCAGCATACGGGACAGTGTCATCCTGGAGACCCAGTACTTC. It codes for CASIRDSVILETQYF. The chain employs TRBV6-1 and TRBJ2-5, with 7 bases matching TRBD1. V lost 7 bases, J lost 5 bases, and 13 bases stayed unmatched. This CDR3 spans 15 amino acids. Germline V gene sequence: CDR1 MNHNS, CDR2 SASEGT.

This clone appeared once. The chain uses TRBV30 and TRBJ2-7, with 7 nucleotides matching TRBD2. V lost 1 base to trimming and J lost 6 bases; unmatched junction nucleotides: 12. Germline CDR1 is GTSNPN and CDR2 is SVGIG (reference sequence). The CDR3 has 15 amino acids. The CDR3 sequence is CAWSAGRVEVGEQYF. In DNA, the CDR3 is TGTGCCTGGAGTGCTGGGAGGGTAGAGGTGGGCGAGCAGTACTTC.

The table lists this clone with a few counts. The CDR3 sequence: CSVGRNGELFF. The CDR3 DNA reads as TGCAGCGTTGGTCGGAACGGGGAGCTGTTTTTT. V is TRBV29-1 and J is TRBJ2-2; unclear D gene. V was trimmed by 4 bases and J by 7 bases, leaving 7 bases between them. This CDR3 is 11 amino acids long. The germline V gene has CDR1 SQVTM and CDR2 ANQGSEA.

This clone was counted between two and nine times. The chain joins TRBV29-1 to TRBJ2-3; possibly TRBD2 for D (6 bases). The CDR3 totals 10 residues. V lost 7 bases to trimming and J lost 6 bases, with 8 bases between them. CDR1 is SQVTM, CDR2 ANQGSEA, per germline. CDR3: CSGGRDTQYF. The CDR3 nucleotides read TGCAGCGGGGGGAGGGATACGCAGTATTTT.

The chain links TRBV30 to TRBJ2-5; 11 nucleotides line up with TRBD2. This CDR3 spans 15 amino acids. V was clipped by 2 bases and J by 1 base; unmatched bases: 3. CDR1 and CDR2 from the germline V gene are GTSNPN and SVGIG (reference sequence). The CDR3 sequence: CAWSPLAGGQETQYF. The CDR3 DNA reads as TGTGCCTGGAGTCCGCTAGCGGGGGGCCAAGAGACCCAGTACTTC.

This chain connects TRBV7-3 to TRBJ2-4; 7 nucleotides line up with TRBD2. In germline, CDR1 is SGHTA, CDR2 FQGTGA. The CDR3 is made up of 15 amino acids. V lost 1 base and J lost 5; bases outside the gene matches: 5. The CDR3 region is CASSLMRGSENIQYF. The CDR3 DNA reads as TGTGCCAGCAGCTTAATGCGGGGGTCTGAAAACATTCAGTACTTC.

This clone was observed a handful of times. The chain has TRBV6-5 and TRBJ2-7, with D perhaps matching TRBD2 (7 bases). The CDR3 consists of 15 residues. CDR1 is MNHEY, CDR2 SVGAGI, per germline. V was shortened by 3 bases and J by 3 bases, with 15 bases between the two germline ends. The CDR3 spells CASSYWRGGDYEQYF. The CDR3 DNA follows: TGTGCCAGCAGTTATTGGCGAGGGGGGGACTACGAGCAGTACTTC.

This clone was observed once. In nucleotides, the CDR3 is TGCAGCGCTTCCCTTCGGTCAAGGGACACTGAAGCTTTCTTT. Amino acid sequence: CSASLRSRDTEAFF. J is TRBJ1-1 and V is TRBV29-1; no reliable D call. Germline CDR1 SQVTM, CDR2 ANQGSEA. The CDR3 contains 14 residues. The V end was cut by 7 bases, the J end by 3 bases, with 18 bases between.

In its sample, this clone was seen a few times. V usage is TRBV15 and J usage is TRBJ2-5, with D perhaps being TRBD1 or TRBD2 (6 bases each). The V end was cut by 1 base, the J end by 5 bases, with 14 bases between. Germline V CDR1 and CDR2: LNHNV, YYDKDF (reference sequence). This CDR3 comprises 15 residues. The CDR3 loop reads CATSRAWGAGETQYF. In nucleotides, the CDR3 is TGTGCCACCAGCAGAGCATGGGGGGCCGGGGAGACCCAGTACTTC.

The chain uses TRBV5-4 and TRBJ1-1, with TRBD1 as a possible D gene (6 bases). Trimming removed 4 bases from V and 0 bases from J, with 16 bases in between. The CDR3 totals 16 residues. The V gene's germline CDR1 is SGHNT and CDR2 YYREEE (reference sequence). The CDR3: CASSPSGVLMNTEAFF. CDR3 DNA sequence: TGTGCCAGCAGCCCCTCAGGGGTACTAATGAACACTGAAGCTTTCTTT.

J is TRBJ2-7 and V is TRBV5-6, with a tentative D call TRBD2 (6 bases). The CDR3 extends over 14 amino acids. Deletions cut 1 base from V and 5 bases from J, with 13 bases between. Germline assignment: CDR1 SGHDT and CDR2 YYEEEE. The CDR3 DNA reads as TGTGCCAGCAGCTTGAGGCCCGGGAGCCACGAGCAGTACTTC. It codes for CASSLRPGSHEQYF.

The chain links TRBV29-1 to TRBJ1-1; TRBD1 might be the D (5 bases). Between the trimmed V and J ends, which lost 6 bases and 0 bases, there was a span of 11 bases. The germline V gene has CDR1 SQVTM and CDR2 ANQGSEA. The CDR3 is 13 residues long. CDR3 residues: CSVKGRMNTEAFF. The CDR3 nucleotides are TGCAGCGTGAAGGGACGGATGAACACTGAAGCTTTCTTT.